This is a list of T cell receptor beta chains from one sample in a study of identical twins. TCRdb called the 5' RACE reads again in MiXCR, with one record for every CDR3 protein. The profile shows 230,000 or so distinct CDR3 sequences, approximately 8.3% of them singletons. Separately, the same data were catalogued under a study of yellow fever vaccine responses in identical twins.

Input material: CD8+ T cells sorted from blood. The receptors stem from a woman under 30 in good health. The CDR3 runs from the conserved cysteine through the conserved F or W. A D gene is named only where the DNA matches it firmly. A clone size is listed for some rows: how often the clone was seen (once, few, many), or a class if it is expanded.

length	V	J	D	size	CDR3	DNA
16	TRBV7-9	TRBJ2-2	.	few	CASSRGAGSPSGELFF	TGTGCCAGCAGCCGGGGGGCTGGAAGTCCCTCCGGGGAGCTGTTTTTT
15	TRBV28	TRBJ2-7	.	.	CASSPRATRSYEQYF	TGTGCCAGCAGTCCCCGCGCGACTAGATCCTACGAGCAGTACTTC
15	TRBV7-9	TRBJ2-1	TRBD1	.	CASSLGGQGAHEQFF	TGTGCCAGCAGCTTAGGGGGACAGGGGGCCCATGAGCAGTTCTTC
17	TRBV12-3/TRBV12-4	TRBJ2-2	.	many	CASSFLSGRQNTGELFF	TGTGCCAGCAGTTTTCTGTCGGGCAGGCAGAACACCGGGGAGCTGTTTTTT
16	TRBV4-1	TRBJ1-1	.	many	CASSHLWAEGSTEAFF	TGCGCCAGCAGCCACCTCTGGGCAGAAGGTAGTACTGAAGCTTTCTTT
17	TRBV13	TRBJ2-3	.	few	CASSSDGGPVPTDTQYF	TGTGCCAGCAGCTCAGATGGGGGTCCGGTCCCCACAGATACGCAGTATTTT
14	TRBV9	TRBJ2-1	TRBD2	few	CASSVSGGFDEQFF	TGTGCCAGCAGCGTTAGCGGGGGGTTCGATGAGCAGTTCTTC
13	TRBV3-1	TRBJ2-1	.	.	CASSQDVGNEQFF	TGTGCCAGCAGCCAAGATGTCGGGAATGAGCAGTTCTTC
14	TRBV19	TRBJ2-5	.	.	CASSMSGFQETQYF	TGTGCCAGTAGTATGTCCGGCTTTCAAGAGACCCAGTACTTC
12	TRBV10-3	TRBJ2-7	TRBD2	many	CATLAGNYEQYF	TGTGCCACTTTAGCGGGGAACTACGAGCAGTACTTC
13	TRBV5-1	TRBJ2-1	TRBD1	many	CASRSGQGNEQFF	TGCGCCAGCAGATCGGGACAGGGAAATGAGCAGTTCTTC
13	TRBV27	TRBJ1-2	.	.	CASSPTVNYGYTF	TGTGCCAGCAGCCCCACAGTTAACTATGGCTACACCTTC
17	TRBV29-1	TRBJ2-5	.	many	CSVDEMGGPTFVQTQYF	TGCAGCGTTGATGAAATGGGCGGACCAACCTTTGTTCAGACCCAGTACTTC
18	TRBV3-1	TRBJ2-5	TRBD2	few	CASSQVSLAGGPGETQYF	TGTGCCAGCAGCCAAGTGTCATTAGCGGGGGGGCCGGGGGAGACCCAGTACTTC
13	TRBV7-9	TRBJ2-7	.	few	CASEEDGTYEQYF	TGTGCCAGCGAAGAGGACGGTACCTACGAGCAGTACTTC
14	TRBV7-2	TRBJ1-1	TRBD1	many	CASSLNRGGTEAFF	TGTGCCAGCAGCTTAAACAGGGGGGGCACTGAAGCTTTCTTT
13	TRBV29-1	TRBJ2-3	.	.	CSGGGGPTDTQYF	TGCAGCGGTGGTGGGGGACCCACAGATACGCAGTATTTT
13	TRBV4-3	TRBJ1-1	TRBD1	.	CASSTGPNTEAFF	TGCGCCAGCTCGACAGGGCCAAACACTGAAGCTTTCTTT
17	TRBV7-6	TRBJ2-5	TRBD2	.	CASSSESGGPSQETQYF	TGTGCCAGCAGCTCAGAGAGCGGGGGGCCATCTCAAGAGACCCAGTACTTC
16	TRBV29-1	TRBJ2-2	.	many	CSVDGGGEVNTGELFF	TGCAGCGTTGATGGTGGGGGTGAGGTGAACACCGGGGAGCTGTTTTTT
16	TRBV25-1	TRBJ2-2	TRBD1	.	CASSEYKGASTGELFF	TGTGCCAGCAGTGAATATAAGGGGGCGAGCACCGGGGAGCTGTTTTTT
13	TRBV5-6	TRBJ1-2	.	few	CASMEDSFVGYTF	TGTGCCAGCATGGAAGACAGCTTCGTTGGCTACACCTTC
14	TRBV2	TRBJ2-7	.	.	CASSVNAYLYEQYF	TGTGCCAGCAGTGTTAACGCCTACCTCTACGAGCAGTACTTC